The present T cell receptor beta chain was sequenced within a study of blood T cell repertoires in COVID-19. Per the authors' pipeline: It was from reference gene primer amplification that nucleated cell counts were estimated. Generated by immunoSEQ multiplex PCR, the TCRdb table keeps only in-frame clones and is missing some. That table supplies the V and J calls and clone size; D and trimming were determined from the DNA. The table lists some 270,000 clones, about nine tenths of them singletons, with around 2.1% in the top ten. The clonotype was recovered from a man aged 50 to 59 with acute or convalescent COVID-19. Sample: peripheral blood.

DNA of the CDR3: TGTGCCAGCAGCCCTGGCCCCCGCGGATTTCCGCGGGAGCTGTTTTTT. It codes for CASSPGPRGFPRELFF. The chain couples TRBV27 to TRBJ2-2, with D hard to call. The CDR3 covers 16 residues. V lost 6 bases and J lost 9, with 23 bases in between. The germline V gene encodes CDR1 MNHEY and CDR2 SMNVEV (reference sequence).